Here is one T cell receptor (beta chain) with its context. The sample comes from a study of OX40 agonist ivuxolimab in advanced cancers. Study as a whole: All patients had ivuxolimab intravenously every 2 weeks at 0.01 to 10 mg/kg. Of mixed ages from about 20 to 90 and averaging about 65 years, the group was about 86% male.

Trimming took off 0 bases at V and 0 bases at J, with 10 bases between the two ends. In germline, CDR1 is SGDLS, CDR2 YYNGEE. The CDR3 covers 16 residues. Autoimmune disease history or systemic immunosuppression led to patient exclusion. TCRdb's copy holds only in-frame clones and misses some; the assay was immunoSEQ multiplex PCR. The repertoire consists of approximately 60,000 clones, with 65% to 80% occurring once and the leading ten covering 5% to 7.5%. The TCR was taken from an adult with an advanced solid tumor such as melanoma, head and neck, liver or kidney cancer. V usage is TRBV9 and J usage is TRBJ1-3, with D possibly TRBD1 on 5 matching bases. This material consisted of CD4+ or CD8+ T cells sorted from blood, taken in a trial of the OX40 agonist ivuxolimab. The chain's CDR3 is CASSVVPGNSGNTIYF. In DNA, the CDR3 is TGTGCCAGCAGCGTAGTCCCAGGGAACTCTGGAAACACCATATATTTT.